Listed here are 15 T cell receptor beta chains from one sample, sequenced in a study of T-cell reconstitution after alpha-beta-depleted transplantation in children listed by TCRdb under 2016. What this sample's treatment or condition label stands for: allogeneic hematopoietic cell transplantation with graft depleted of TCRalphabeta T cells and CD19 B cells. The method was PCR. Sequenced on an Illumina HiSeq 2500. TCR library preparation used molecular barcoding, with unique molecular identifiers applied to normalize quantification of the TCRbeta repertoire. TCRdb redid the processing of the public reads, applying fastp at Q25 and MiXCR, and retained in-frame beta chains. Each entry merges the rows of one CDR3 protein and shows their most common DNA and genes. The sample table contains hundreds of thousands of distinct CDR3 sequences; only one count was recorded for about a tenth of them. The ten largest account for under 30% of the sample.

Here the sequenced sample was PBMCs, taken before TCRalphabeta/CD19-depleted stem cell transplant. The source of these receptors is a child younger than two with acute myeloid leukemia, due to receive a stem cell transplant.

For this clonotype: The CDR3 does not close with the conserved phenylalanine or tryptophan, likely indicating a read error. The DNA is left out, because the CDR3 cannot be placed on it with certainty; the CDR3 is given as TCRdb lists it. The chain carries TRBV20-1 and TRBJ2-1; the table's D gene call, TRBD2, was not cross checked with the DNA. The CDR3 numbers 11 amino acids, ends counted. Germline values: CDR1 DFQATT, CDR2 SNEGSKA (reference sequence). The CDR3 loop reads CSAMEREVEFS.

This clonotype was detected many times. The V call is TRBV25-1, the J call TRBJ1-2, with 9 bases fitting TRBD1. The CDR3 is made up of 14 amino acids. Germline V CDR1 and CDR2: MGHDK, SYGVNS. V shed 3 bases and J 5 bases; nucleotides not matched to a gene: 4. The CDR3 DNA follows: TGTGCCAGCAGTGATCTGGACAGGGGTTATGGCTACACCTTC. This codes for CASSDLDRGYGYTF.

There are many counts of this clonotype. This sequence joins TRBV20-1 and TRBJ2-1; D ambiguous. The CDR3 totals 15 residues. Germline V lookup: CDR1 DFQATT, CDR2 SNEGSKA (reference sequence). V lost 6 bases to trimming and J lost 0 bases, with 15 bases between them. CDR3 coding DNA: TGCAGTGCCGAGACCCTTTCGCGCTCCTACAATGAGCAGTTCTTC. It translates to CSAETLSRSYNEQFF.

This clonotype came up many times. This chain connects TRBV19 to TRBJ2-2, with unresolved D. The V and J ends lost 2 bases and 0 bases respectively, with 7 bases between them. Germline V gene data show CDR1 as LNHDA and CDR2 as SQIVND (reference sequence). There are 15 residues in the CDR3. CDR3 region: CASSILQTNTGELFF. The CDR3 DNA is TGTGCCAGTAGTATACTACAGACGAACACCGGGGAGCTGTTTTTT.

About this clonotype itself: An end of the junction differs from the germline gene, which may be a read error. The chain couples TRBV20-1 to TRBJ1-5; D might be TRBD1 (5 bases). This CDR3 is built from 15 residues. Germline V lookup: CDR1 DFQATT, CDR2 SNEGSKA (reference sequence). The CDR3 sequence: CSTRENKGQGQPQHF. Written as DNA, the CDR3 is TGCAGTACTAGAGAGAACAAGGGGCAGGGTCAGCCCCAGCATTTT.

This clonotype was picked up many times. The V call is TRBV9, the J call TRBJ2-2; 10 bases agree with TRBD2. Germline V gene lookup returns CDR1 SGDLS and CDR2 YYNGEE. Losses at the gene ends were 0 bases for V and 7 bases for J; bases not matched to a gene: 0. This CDR3 is built from 14 residues. The CDR3 DNA sequence: TGTGCCAGCAGCGTAGCTAGCGGGAGCGGGGAGCTGTTTTTT. It specifies CASSVASGSGELFF.

Ten or more counts support this clonotype. The rearrangement joins TRBV6-5 to TRBJ2-1; 8 positions match TRBD2. V gave up 1 base and J gave up 0 bases; unmatched junction bases: 8. CDR3 length equals 18 residues. Germline V gene data show CDR1 as MNHEY and CDR2 as SVGAGI. CDR3 in amino acids: CASSYLGQRGSSYNEQFF. The CDR3 coding sequence is TGTGCCAGCAGTTACTTGGGGCAGCGGGGGAGCTCCTACAATGAGCAGTTCTTC.

This clonotype has ten or more counts. This chain connects TRBV7-9 to TRBJ1-1; TRBD1 is a possible D gene (6 bases). This CDR3 spans 14 amino acids. The germline V and J ends were trimmed by 3 bases and 6 bases, with 14 bases remaining between them. The germline V gene has CDR1 SEHNR and CDR2 FQNEAQ (reference sequence). The CDR3 DNA sequence: TGTGCCAGCAGCTTCCTTGGGGGGCTGGCTGAAGCTTTCTTT. It codes for CASSFLGGLAEAFF.

This clonotype showed up many times. The chain carries TRBV10-3 and TRBJ2-7, with D unclear. CDR1 is ENHRY, CDR2 SYGVKD, per germline. The germline V and J ends were trimmed by 2 bases and 5 bases, with 4 bases remaining between them. The CDR3 is made up of 11 amino acids. CDR3 bases: TGTGCCATCAGTGAGCTAGACGAGCAGTACTTC. Its translation: CAISELDEQYF.

Many counts were recorded for this clonotype. CDR3: CASSELPNFPTLGNEQFF. Here the CDR3 DNA reads TGTGCCAGCAGTGAACTCCCTAACTTCCCCACCCTCGGGAATGAGCAGTTCTTC. The chain employs TRBV2 and TRBJ2-1; D not resolved. The CDR3 spans 18 residues. Germline V gene lookup returns CDR1 SNHLY and CDR2 FYNNEI. V shed 2 bases and J shed 7 bases, with 24 bases lying between them. The complete variable domain, with remaining parts taken from reference TRBV2 and TRBJ2-1, reads EPEVTQTPSHQVTQMGQEVILRCVPISNHLYFYWYRQILGQKVEFLVSFYNNEISEKSEIFDDQFSVERPDGSNFTLKIRSTKLEDSAMYFCASSELPNFPTLGNEQFFGPGTRLTVL.

To note about this clonotype: Just one base apart from a much larger clone, this may be a read error. V gene TRBV27 combines with J gene TRBJ1-5; D call uncertain. V was trimmed by 10 bases and J by 6 bases, leaving 16 bases between them. The CDR3 sequence is 13 residues long. Germline CDR1 MNHEY, CDR2 SMNVEV (reference sequence). The CDR3 DNA sequence: TGTGCCACCGGCTCGGGGAGCTTTCAGCCCCAGCATTTT. Translating gives CATGSGSFQPQHF.

This chain connects TRBV15 to TRBJ2-7, with 13 bases fitting TRBD2. The germline V gene encodes CDR1 LNHNV and CDR2 YYDKDF (reference sequence). V shed 0 bases and J 3 bases; nucleotides not matched to a gene: 5. The CDR3 runs 17 residues. The CDR3 here is CATSRDVGTSGIYEQYF. CDR3 bases: TGTGCCACCAGCAGAGATGTCGGGACTAGCGGGATCTACGAGCAGTACTTC.

This clonotype was recorded many times. The V and J genes are TRBV20-1 and TRBJ2-2; TRBD2 agrees at 9 bases. Germline V gene sequence: CDR1 DFQATT, CDR2 SNEGSKA (reference sequence). Trimming cost V 2 bases and J 5 bases; bases outside gene matches: 9. The CDR3 consists of 16 residues. The DNA for the CDR3 is TGCAGTGCTAGACTAGGCCTAGCGGGACAGACCGGGGAGCTGTTTTTT. Amino acids: CSARLGLAGQTGELFF.

This clonotype showed up many times. V gene TRBV12-3 or TRBV12-4 combines with J gene TRBJ2-7, with unresolved D. This CDR3 has 13 residues. V was trimmed by 5 bases and J by 3 bases, leaving 11 bases between them. In nucleotides, the CDR3 is TGTGCCAGCAGTCTCCAGATTGGCTACGAGCAGTACTTC. Translation: CASSLQIGYEQYF.

This clonotype has at least ten counts. The V call is TRBV28, the J call TRBJ2-4, with D possibly being TRBD1 or TRBD2 (5 bases each). V was clipped by 10 bases and J by 1 base, with 17 bases between them. This CDR3 has 15 residues. Germline V lookup: CDR1 MDHEN, CDR2 SYDVKM. The CDR3 here is CAIGRSEGAKNIQYF. CDR3 in DNA: TGTGCCATAGGAAGGAGCGAGGGGGCCAAAAACATTCAGTACTTC.